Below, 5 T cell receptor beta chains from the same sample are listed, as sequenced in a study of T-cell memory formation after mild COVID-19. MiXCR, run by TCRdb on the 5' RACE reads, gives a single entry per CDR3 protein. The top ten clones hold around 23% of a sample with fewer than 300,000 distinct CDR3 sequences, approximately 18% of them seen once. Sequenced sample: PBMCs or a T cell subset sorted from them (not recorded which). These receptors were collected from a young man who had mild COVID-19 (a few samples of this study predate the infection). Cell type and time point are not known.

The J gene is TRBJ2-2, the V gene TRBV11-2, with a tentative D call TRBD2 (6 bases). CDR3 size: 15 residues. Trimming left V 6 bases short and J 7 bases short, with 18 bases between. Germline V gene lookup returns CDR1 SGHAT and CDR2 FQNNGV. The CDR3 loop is CASRILEGRGGELFF. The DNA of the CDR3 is TGTGCCAGCAGGATTTTGGAGGGGAGAGGCGGGGAGCTGTTTTTT. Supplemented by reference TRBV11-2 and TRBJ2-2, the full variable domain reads EAGVAQSPRYKIIEKRQSVAFWCNPISGHATLYWYQQILGQGPKLLIQFQNNGVVDDSQLPKDRFSAERLKGVDSTLKIQPAKLEDSAVYLCASRILEGRGGELFFGEGSRLTVL.

CDR3 amino acids: CSVDLSTGELFF. In DNA, the CDR3 is TGCAGCGTTGATCTGAGTACCGGGGAGCTGTTTTTT. This chain connects TRBV29-1 to TRBJ2-2; the D is unclear. Looked up from germline, CDR1 is SQVTM and CDR2 is ANQGSEA. Trimming took 3 bases from V and 5 from J, leaving 7 bases between them. The CDR3 length is 12 residues.

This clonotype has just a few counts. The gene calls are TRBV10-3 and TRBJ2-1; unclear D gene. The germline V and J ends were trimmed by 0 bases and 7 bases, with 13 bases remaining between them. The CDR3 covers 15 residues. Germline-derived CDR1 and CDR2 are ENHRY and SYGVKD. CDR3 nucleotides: TGTGCCATCAGTGAGTCGTTAGGGATCGGGAATGAGCAGTTCTTC. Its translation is CAISESLGIGNEQFF.

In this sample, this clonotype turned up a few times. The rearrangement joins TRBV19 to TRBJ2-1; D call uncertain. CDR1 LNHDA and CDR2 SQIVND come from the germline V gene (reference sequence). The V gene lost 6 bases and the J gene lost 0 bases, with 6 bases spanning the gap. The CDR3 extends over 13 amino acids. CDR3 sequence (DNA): TGTGCCAGTAGGTCCCTCTCCTACAATGAGCAGTTCTTC. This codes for CASRSLSYNEQFF.

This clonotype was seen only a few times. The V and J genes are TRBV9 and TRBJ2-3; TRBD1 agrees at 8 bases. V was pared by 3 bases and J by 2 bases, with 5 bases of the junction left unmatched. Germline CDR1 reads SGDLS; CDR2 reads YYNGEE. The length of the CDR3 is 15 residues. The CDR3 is CASSAGQEYTDTQYF. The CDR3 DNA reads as TGTGCCAGCAGCGCGGGACAGGAGTACACAGATACGCAGTATTTT.